The sequence of this T cell receptor beta chain was determined in a study of lymphopenia after photon versus proton radiotherapy. The germline V gene encodes CDR1 SGHTA and CDR2 FQGNSA. The CDR3 has 15 residues. V was shortened by 1 base and J by 0 bases, with 9 bases between the two germline ends. This table comes from immunoSEQ multiplex PCR, and its TCRdb copy is limited to in-frame clones, with some not included. The sample comprises over 50,000 clones, more than 75% of which are singletons, and 2% to 3% rests with the top ten. The source is a man aged 35 to 55 with gastric cancer. The rearrangement links TRBV7-2 to TRBJ1-1, with a possible D match to TRBD1 (5 bases). Sequencing was performed on peripheral blood, taken from a patient treated with photon-based radiotherapy. CDR3 sequence (DNA): TGTGCCAGCAGCTTAGAGGGGACGGTGAACACTGAAGCTTTCTTT. Its protein product is CASSLEGTVNTEAFF.